A selection of T cell receptor beta chains follows, all from one sample in a study of a mutant IDH1 vaccine in newly diagnosed glioma. Assay: immunoSEQ multiplex PCR; the TCRdb copy retains only in-frame clones and omits some. The sample holds approximately 50,000 clones; 83% are singletons and the top ten take 3% to 4%. What these receptors recognize is not known. The specimen was PBMCs, collected from a glioma patient whose treatment included an IDH1 peptide vaccine. The receptors come from a woman between 45 and 60 years old with glioma. Each CDR3 is given with its conserved first and last residue. A D gene is named only where the DNA matches it firmly. Not every row has a clone size; where given, it reads once, few, many or a size class.

size: NA
D: NA
V: TRBV5-8
J: TRBJ1-1
DNA: TGTGCCAGCAGCTTGGGGACCCTCCTTGGAGAGGACACTGAAGCTTTCTTT
CDR3: CASSLGTLLGEDTEAFF

size: NA
D: NA
V: TRBV7-9
J: TRBJ1-2
DNA: TGTGCCAGCAGCTTAGAGGCAGCAATTACTGGCTACACCTTC
CDR3: CASSLEAAITGYTF

size: NA
D: NA
V: TRBV5-5
J: TRBJ2-7
DNA: TGTGCCAGCAGCTTGGGCGTCCTTGCCTACGAGCAGTACTTC
CDR3: CASSLGVLAYEQYF

size: NA
D: TRBD1
V: TRBV5-8
J: TRBJ2-7
DNA: TGTGCCAGCAGCTCGGACAGGGGGCGGTACGAGCAGTACTTC
CDR3: CASSSDRGRYEQYF

size: NA
D: NA
V: TRBV6-6
J: TRBJ2-7
DNA: TGTGCCAGCAGCCAGTCTCCGGGGCTCGACGAGCAGTACTTC
CDR3: CASSQSPGLDEQYF

size: NA
D: NA
V: TRBV5-5
J: TRBJ1-1
DNA: TGTGCCAGCAAGGCACCTTCCATGAACACTGAAGCTTTCTTT
CDR3: CASKAPSMNTEAFF

size: NA
D: NA
V: TRBV15
J: TRBJ2-1
DNA: TGTGCCCCAAGGACGCCTAATGAGCAGTTCTTC
CDR3: CAPRTPNEQFF

size: NA
D: NA
V: TRBV19
J: TRBJ1-1
DNA: TGTGCCAGTAAAACTTGGGGGGTACCGAACACTGAAGCTTTCTTT
CDR3: CASKTWGVPNTEAFF

size: NA
D: NA
V: TRBV4-2
J: TRBJ2-3
DNA: TGTGCCAGCAGCGATCGGCCGGGCCGCACAGATACGCAGTATTTT
CDR3: CASSDRPGRTDTQYF

size: NA
D: TRBD1
V: TRBV5-1
J: TRBJ2-1
DNA: TGCGCCAGCAGCTTTGAGGGGGCGGAGTACAATGAGCAGTTCTTC
CDR3: CASSFEGAEYNEQFF

size: NA
D: TRBD1
V: TRBV5-1
J: TRBJ1-4
DNA: TGCGCCAGCAGCCCCGCCGGGACAGGGAACGAAAAACTGTTTTTT
CDR3: CASSPAGTGNEKLFF

size: few
D: NA
V: TRBV9
J: TRBJ1-3
DNA: TGTGCCAGCAGCGTAGCTTGGGCAGGGGAGGACACCATATATTTT
CDR3: CASSVAWAGEDTIYF

size: once
D: TRBD1
V: TRBV15
J: TRBJ1-6
DNA: TGTGCCACCAGCAGAGATTATATGGGACAGGGTGCCCCACCCCTCCACTTT
CDR3: CATSRDYMGQGAPPLHF

size: few
D: TRBD2
V: TRBV19
J: TRBJ2-1
DNA: TGTGCCAGTAGCCTACTAGCGGGAACAGATGAGCAGTTCTTC
CDR3: CASSLLAGTDEQFF

size: NA
D: NA
V: TRBV28
J: TRBJ1-1
DNA: TGTGCCAGCCTGGGGTTTCTGACTGAAGCTTTCTTT
CDR3: CASLGFLTEAFF

size: NA
D: NA
V: TRBV30
J: TRBJ2-7
DNA: TGTGCCTGGAGCCTGACACGATACGAGCAGTACTTC
CDR3: CAWSLTRYEQYF

size: few
D: NA
V: TRBV18
J: TRBJ1-4
DNA: TGTGCCAGCTCACCACCCGGCCGAGAAAAACTGTTTTTT
CDR3: CASSPPGREKLFF

size: few
D: NA
V: TRBV4-3
J: TRBJ1-1
DNA: TGCGCCAGCAGCCAAGATGGGGACTGGGCTTTCTTT
CDR3: CASSQDGDWAFF

size: NA
D: NA
V: TRBV21-1
J: TRBJ2-7
DNA: TGTGCCAGCGGATTAGGGACAGGGAACCGTAGGCAGTACTTC
CDR3: CASGLGTGNRRQYF

size: few
D: TRBD1
V: TRBV30
J: TRBJ1-2
DNA: TGTGCCTGGAGTCCCCCGGACAGGGGGCGAGTTGGCTACACCTTC
CDR3: CAWSPPDRGRVGYTF

size: NA
D: NA
V: TRBV5-5
J: TRBJ2-5
DNA: TGTGCCAGCAGCCCGGGGCGAGAGACCCAGTACTTC
CDR3: CASSPGRETQYF

size: NA
D: NA
V: TRBV28
J: TRBJ2-7
DNA: TGTGCCAGCAGTTTGGGGGGGGCTAGCTCCTACGAGCAGTACTTC
CDR3: CASSLGGASSYEQYF

size: NA
D: TRBD1
V: TRBV4-3
J: TRBJ1-1
DNA: TGCGCCAGCAGCCAAGGGACAGGGCAGACCACTGAAGCTTTCTTT
CDR3: CASSQGTGQTTEAFF

size: NA
D: TRBD1
V: TRBV11-3
J: TRBJ2-6
DNA: TGTGCCAGCAGCTTAAGGGGACAGGGGCTCTCTGGGGCCAACGTCCTGACTTTC
CDR3: CASSLRGQGLSGANVLTF

size: few
D: TRBD1
V: TRBV7-9
J: TRBJ1-2
DNA: TGTGCCAGCACCCTGGGACAGGGGTTAGGCGGCTACACCTTC
CDR3: CASTLGQGLGGYTF

size: NA
D: NA
V: TRBV4-1
J: TRBJ2-1
DNA: TGCGCCAGCAGCCTTACCGTTGGGATTGAGCAGTTCTTC
CDR3: CASSLTVGIEQFF

size: NA
D: NA
V: TRBV2
J: TRBJ1-2
DNA: TGTGCCAGCAGGGGGGTTTGGGGGGTATACACCTTC
CDR3: CASRGVWGVYTF

size: NA
D: NA
V: TRBV19
J: TRBJ1-1
DNA: TGTGCCAGTAACCCTGGGTTAATGAACACTGAAGCTTTCTTT
CDR3: CASNPGLMNTEAFF

size: few
D: TRBD2
V: TRBV6-4
J: TRBJ2-1
DNA: TGTGCCAGCAGTGTTTCTTCGGGGGGGCCCTACAATGAGCAGTTCTTC
CDR3: CASSVSSGGPYNEQFF

size: few
D: NA
V: TRBV6-4
J: TRBJ1-2
DNA: TGTGCCAGCAGTGAAGGGTTAAGCTACACCTTC
CDR3: CASSEGLSYTF

size: NA
D: NA
V: TRBV9
J: TRBJ1-1
DNA: TGTGCCAGCAGCGGGGGGGGCACTGAAGCTTTCTTT
CDR3: CASSGGGTEAFF

size: NA
D: TRBD1
V: TRBV19
J: TRBJ1-6
DNA: TGTGCCAGTAGTATGACAGGGCCCTCCTATAATTCACCCCTCCACTTT
CDR3: CASSMTGPSYNSPLHF

size: NA
D: NA
V: TRBV5-1
J: TRBJ1-5
DNA: TGCGCCAGCAGCTTGGAGGGGAATAGCAATCAGCCCCAGCATTTT
CDR3: CASSLEGNSNQPQHF

size: NA
D: TRBD1
V: TRBV18
J: TRBJ2-3
DNA: TGTGCCAGCTCACCAGACGAGGGGGCGAGCACAGATACGCAGTATTTT
CDR3: CASSPDEGASTDTQYF

size: NA
D: NA
V: TRBV30
J: TRBJ2-7
DNA: TGTGCCTGGAGTGCTTTACACGAGCAGTACTTC
CDR3: CAWSALHEQYF

size: NA
D: TRBD1
V: TRBV27
J: TRBJ2-3
DNA: TGTGCCAGCAGTACGAGGGGACAGGGGGCTCCAGATACGCAGTATTTT
CDR3: CASSTRGQGAPDTQYF

size: NA
D: NA
V: TRBV19
J: TRBJ1-2
DNA: TGTGCCAGTAGTGACCACCGCCAGACAGGTTTC
CDR3: CASSDHRQTGF

size: NA
D: NA
V: TRBV5-6
J: TRBJ2-7
DNA: TGTGCCAGCAGCTTGGTCGGTGCCAGTTCTTCCTACGAGCAGTACTTC
CDR3: CASSLVGASSSYEQYF

size: NA
D: NA
V: TRBV28
J: TRBJ1-3
DNA: TGTGCCAGCAGAGAACCGGGACCGGGGGGAAACACCATATATTTT
CDR3: CASREPGPGGNTIYF

size: NA
D: NA
V: TRBV5-4
J: TRBJ1-1
DNA: TGTGCCAGCAGCTTGGCCGGCGGGGCAGGAAGGACTGAAGCTTTCTTT
CDR3: CASSLAGGAGRTEAFF

size: NA
D: NA
V: TRBV4-2
J: TRBJ1-1
DNA: TGTGCCAGCAGCCAAGATAGCCAGCGGAACACTGAAGCTTTCTTT
CDR3: CASSQDSQRNTEAFF

size: NA
D: NA
V: TRBV10-3
J: TRBJ1-5
DNA: TGTGCCATCAGTGAGTCGACGTATGGGGGACAGCCCCAGCATTTT
CDR3: CAISESTYGGQPQHF

size: NA
D: NA
V: TRBV7-2
J: TRBJ2-5
DNA: TGTGCCAGCAGCTTTAACAGCCAAGAGACCCAGTACTTC
CDR3: CASSFNSQETQYF

size: few
D: NA
V: TRBV7-9
J: TRBJ1-5
DNA: TGTGCCAGCATTGAGTCAGGGCCACCCCAACACGGCAATCAGCCCCAGCATTTT
CDR3: CASIESGPPQHGNQPQHF

size: few
D: NA
V: TRBV5-1
J: TRBJ1-2
DNA: TGCGCCAGCAGCTTGTCCGCCGGAGGATACTATGGCTACACCTTC
CDR3: CASSLSAGGYYGYTF

size: NA
D: NA
V: TRBV19
J: TRBJ2-1
DNA: TGTGCCAGTAGTGATAGAAGGAGGGACAATGAGCAGTTCTTC
CDR3: CASSDRRRDNEQFF

size: NA
D: NA
V: TRBV6-5
J: TRBJ1-5
DNA: TGTGCCAGCAGCCCAACGAGGGATCAGCCCCAGCATTTT
CDR3: CASSPTRDQPQHF

size: once
D: TRBD1
V: TRBV7-2
J: TRBJ2-3
DNA: TGTGCCAGCAGCTTAGTTGGGACAGGGAACACAGATACGCAGTATTTT
CDR3: CASSLVGTGNTDTQYF

size: NA
D: NA
V: TRBV4-2
J: TRBJ1-2
DNA: TGTGCCAGCAGCCAAGTCGGAGGGGGGGCCTATGGCTACACCTTC
CDR3: CASSQVGGGAYGYTF

size: NA
D: NA
V: TRBV6-1
J: TRBJ2-3
DNA: TGTGCCAGCAGTGAGTGGAAGCGCCAAAGAGCAGATACGCAGTATTTT
CDR3: CASSEWKRQRADTQYF

size: NA
D: NA
V: TRBV4-2
J: TRBJ1-4
DNA: TGTGCCAGCAGCCAAGTTAGCACAGGCGAAATGGGGAAACTGTTTTTT
CDR3: CASSQVSTGEMGKLFF